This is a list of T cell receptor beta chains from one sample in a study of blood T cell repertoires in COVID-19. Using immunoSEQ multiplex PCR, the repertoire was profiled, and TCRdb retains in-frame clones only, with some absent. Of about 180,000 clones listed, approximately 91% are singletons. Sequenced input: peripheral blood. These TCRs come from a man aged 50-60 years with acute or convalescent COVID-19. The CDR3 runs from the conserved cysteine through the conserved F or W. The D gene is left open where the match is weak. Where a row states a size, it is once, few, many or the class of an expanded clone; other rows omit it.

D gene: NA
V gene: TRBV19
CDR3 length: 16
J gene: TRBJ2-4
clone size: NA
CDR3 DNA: TGTGCCAGTAGTATAGGGACAAATCTAGCCAAAAACATTCAGTACTTC
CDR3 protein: CASSIGTNLAKNIQYF

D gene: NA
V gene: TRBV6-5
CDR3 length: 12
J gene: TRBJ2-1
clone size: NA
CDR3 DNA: TGTGCCAGCAGTTACTTTGGGAGTGAGCAGTTCTTC
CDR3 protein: CASSYFGSEQFF

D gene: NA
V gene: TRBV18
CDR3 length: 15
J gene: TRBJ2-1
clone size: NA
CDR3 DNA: TGTGCCAGCTCACCACCGTGGGTACTATACAATGAGCAGTTCTTC
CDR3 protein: CASSPPWVLYNEQFF

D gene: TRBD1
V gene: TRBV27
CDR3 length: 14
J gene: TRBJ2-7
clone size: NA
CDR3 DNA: TGTGCCAGCAGTTTAGGGACAGGGGGCAACGAGCAGTACTTC
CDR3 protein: CASSLGTGGNEQYF

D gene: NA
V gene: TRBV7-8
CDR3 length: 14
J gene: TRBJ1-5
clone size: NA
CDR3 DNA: TGTGCCAGCAGTTTAGGGGGGGAGGGCCAGCCCCAGCATTTT
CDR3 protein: CASSLGGEGQPQHF

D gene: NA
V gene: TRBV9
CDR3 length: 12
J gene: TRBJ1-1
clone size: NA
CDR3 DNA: TGTGCCAGCAGCGGTGGGACACCCGAAGCTTTCTTT
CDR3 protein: CASSGGTPEAFF

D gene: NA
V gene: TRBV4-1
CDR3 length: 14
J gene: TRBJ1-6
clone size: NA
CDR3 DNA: TGCGCCAGCAGCCAAGTGACAGCGAATTCACCCCTCCACTTT
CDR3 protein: CASSQVTANSPLHF

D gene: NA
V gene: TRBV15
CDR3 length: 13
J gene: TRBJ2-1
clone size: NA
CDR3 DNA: TGTGCCACCAGCAGAGATCGGGTCGGTGAGCAGTTCTTC
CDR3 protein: CATSRDRVGEQFF

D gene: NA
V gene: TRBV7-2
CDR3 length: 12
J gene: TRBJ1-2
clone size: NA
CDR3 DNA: TGTGCCAGCAGCTTAGGGGAGGGAGACTACACCTTC
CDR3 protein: CASSLGEGDYTF

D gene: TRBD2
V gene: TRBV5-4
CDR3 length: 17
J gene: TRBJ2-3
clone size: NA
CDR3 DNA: TGTGCCAGCAGCTTGGTGGCGGGGGGGACTGGGACAGATACGCAGTATTTT
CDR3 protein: CASSLVAGGTGTDTQYF

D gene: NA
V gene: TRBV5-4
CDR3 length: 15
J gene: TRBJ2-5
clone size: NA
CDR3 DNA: TGTGCCAGCAGCTTGAGTTTTGGCAACCAAGAGACCCAGTACTTC
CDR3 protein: CASSLSFGNQETQYF

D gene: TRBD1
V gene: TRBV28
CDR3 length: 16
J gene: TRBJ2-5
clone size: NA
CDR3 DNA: TGTGCCAGCAGAAACCAGGGGGCGGCCAACCAAGAGACCCAGTACTTC
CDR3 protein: CASRNQGAANQETQYF

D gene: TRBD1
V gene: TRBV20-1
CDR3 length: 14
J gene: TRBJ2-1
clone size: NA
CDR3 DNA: TGCAGTGCTAGTAGGACAGGGGTTAACAATGAGCAGTTCTTC
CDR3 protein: CSASRTGVNNEQFF

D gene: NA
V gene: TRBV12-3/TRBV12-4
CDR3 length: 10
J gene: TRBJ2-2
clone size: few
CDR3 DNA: TGTGCCAGCAGAGGGACTCAGCTGTTTTTT
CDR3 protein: CASRGTQLFF

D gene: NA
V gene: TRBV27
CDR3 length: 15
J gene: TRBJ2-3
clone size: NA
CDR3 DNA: TGTGCCAGCAGTTTTCTAGCGATGAACACAGATACGCAGTATTTT
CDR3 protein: CASSFLAMNTDTQYF

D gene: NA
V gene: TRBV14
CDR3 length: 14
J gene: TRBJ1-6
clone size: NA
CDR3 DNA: TGTGCCAGCAGCCAAGATCCGGGGATTTCACCCCTCCACTTT
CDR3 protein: CASSQDPGISPLHF

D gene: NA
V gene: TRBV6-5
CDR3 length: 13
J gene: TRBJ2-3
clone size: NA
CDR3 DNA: TGTGCCAGCAGTTCCCTTAGCGTAGATACGCAGTATTTT
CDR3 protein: CASSSLSVDTQYF

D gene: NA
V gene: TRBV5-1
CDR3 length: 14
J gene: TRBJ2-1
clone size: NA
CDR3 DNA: TGCGCCAGCAGCTTGGCTTCCAGGGGCGATGAGCAGTTCTTC
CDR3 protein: CASSLASRGDEQFF

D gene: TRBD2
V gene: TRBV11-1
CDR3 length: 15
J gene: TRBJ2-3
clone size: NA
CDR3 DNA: TGTGCCAGCAGCCGGACTAGCGGCCTCGGGTATACGCAGTATTTT
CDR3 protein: CASSRTSGLGYTQYF

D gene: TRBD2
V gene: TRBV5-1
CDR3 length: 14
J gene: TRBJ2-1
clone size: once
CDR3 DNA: TGCGCCAGCAGCCGCGCGGGAGCTTACAATGAGCAGTTCTTC
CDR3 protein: CASSRAGAYNEQFF

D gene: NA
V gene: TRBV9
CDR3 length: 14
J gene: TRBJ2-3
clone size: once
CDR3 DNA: TGTGCCAGCAGCGTAATGGCAAGCACAGATACGCAGTATTTT
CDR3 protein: CASSVMASTDTQYF

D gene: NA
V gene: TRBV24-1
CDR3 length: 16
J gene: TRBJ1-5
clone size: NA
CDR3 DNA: TGTGCCACCAGTGATTCCCAGGGCTTTGACAATCAGCCCCAGCATTTT
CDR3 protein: CATSDSQGFDNQPQHF

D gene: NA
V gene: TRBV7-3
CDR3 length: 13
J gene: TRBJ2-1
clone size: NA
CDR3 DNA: TGTGCCAGCAGTAGCTCCTCCTACAATGAGCAGTTCTTC
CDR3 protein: CASSSSSYNEQFF

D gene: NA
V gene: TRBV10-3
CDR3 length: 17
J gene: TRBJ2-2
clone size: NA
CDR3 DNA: TGTGCCATCAGTGAGGGGGGCGGGGGAGCGAACACCGGGGAGCTGTTTTTT
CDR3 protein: CAISEGGGGANTGELFF

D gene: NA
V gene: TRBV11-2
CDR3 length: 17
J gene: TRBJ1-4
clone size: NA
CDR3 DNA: TGTGCCAGCAGCATCGGGAGGGACCGACTTCCTAATGAAAAACTGTTTTTT
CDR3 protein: CASSIGRDRLPNEKLFF

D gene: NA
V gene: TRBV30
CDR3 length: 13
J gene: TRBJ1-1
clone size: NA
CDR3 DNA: TGTGCCTGGAGTGTACAGTCGGACACTGAAGCTTTCTTT
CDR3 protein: CAWSVQSDTEAFF

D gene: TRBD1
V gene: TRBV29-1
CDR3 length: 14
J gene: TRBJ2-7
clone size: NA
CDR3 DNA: TGCAGCGTTGAATTGGGGGACAGTCCCTACGAGCAGTACTTC
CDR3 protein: CSVELGDSPYEQYF

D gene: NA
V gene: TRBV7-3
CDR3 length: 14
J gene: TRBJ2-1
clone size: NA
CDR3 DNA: TGTGCCAGCAGCTTCTCTAGCGAGTACAATGAGCAGTTCTTC
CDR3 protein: CASSFSSEYNEQFF

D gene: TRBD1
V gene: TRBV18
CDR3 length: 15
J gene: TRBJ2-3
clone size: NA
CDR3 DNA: TGTGCCAGCTCGGCCGGGACAGGGAGGACAGATACGCAGTATTTT
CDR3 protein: CASSAGTGRTDTQYF

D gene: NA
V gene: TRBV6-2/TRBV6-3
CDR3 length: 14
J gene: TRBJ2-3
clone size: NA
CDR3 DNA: TGTGCCAGCAGCGCGGACAGATATTCAGATACGCAGTATTTT
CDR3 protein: CASSADRYSDTQYF

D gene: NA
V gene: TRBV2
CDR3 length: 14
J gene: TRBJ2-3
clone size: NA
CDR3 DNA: TGTGCCAGCAGCGTCGTCAACCTGGGCGATACGCAGTATTTT
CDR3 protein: CASSVVNLGDTQYF

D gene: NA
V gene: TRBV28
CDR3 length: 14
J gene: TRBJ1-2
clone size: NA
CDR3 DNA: TGTGCCAGCAGTTTGGGAGGATCTAACTATGGCTACACCTTC
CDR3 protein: CASSLGGSNYGYTF

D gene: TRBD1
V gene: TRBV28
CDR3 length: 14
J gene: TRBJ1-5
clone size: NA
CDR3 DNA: TGTGCCATCGATAGAACAGGGGCTGCTCAGCCCCAGCATTTT
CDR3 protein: CAIDRTGAAQPQHF

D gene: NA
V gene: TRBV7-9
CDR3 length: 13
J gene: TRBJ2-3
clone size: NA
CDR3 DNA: TGTGCCAGCAGCTTAGGAAACGAGGGATTGCAGTATTTT
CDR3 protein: CASSLGNEGLQYF

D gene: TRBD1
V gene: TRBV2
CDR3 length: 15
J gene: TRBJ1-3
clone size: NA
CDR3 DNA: TGTGCCAGCAGAGAAGGGACAGTCTCTGGAAACACCATATATTTT
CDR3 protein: CASREGTVSGNTIYF

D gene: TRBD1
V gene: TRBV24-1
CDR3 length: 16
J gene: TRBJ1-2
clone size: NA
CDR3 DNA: TGTGCCACCAGTGGTTCATTGACAGGGGGCGACTATGGCTACACCTTC
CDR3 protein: CATSGSLTGGDYGYTF

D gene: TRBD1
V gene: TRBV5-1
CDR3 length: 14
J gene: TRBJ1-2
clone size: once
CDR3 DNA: TGCGCCAGCAGCTTGACAGGGGGCGCGTATGGCTACACCTTC
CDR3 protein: CASSLTGGAYGYTF

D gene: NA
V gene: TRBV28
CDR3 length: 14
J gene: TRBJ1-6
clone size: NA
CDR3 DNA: TGTGCCAGCAGTTTTACGTGGGCGAATTCACCCCTCCACTTT
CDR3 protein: CASSFTWANSPLHF

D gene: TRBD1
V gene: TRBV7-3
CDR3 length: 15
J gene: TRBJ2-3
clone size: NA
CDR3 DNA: TGTGCCAGCAGCCCAGGGGGCAGGGACACAGATACGCAGTATTTT
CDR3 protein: CASSPGGRDTDTQYF

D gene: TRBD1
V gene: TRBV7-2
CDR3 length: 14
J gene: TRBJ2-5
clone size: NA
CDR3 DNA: TGTGCCAGCAGCCAGAACAGGGGCCAAGAGACCCAGTACTTC
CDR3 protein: CASSQNRGQETQYF

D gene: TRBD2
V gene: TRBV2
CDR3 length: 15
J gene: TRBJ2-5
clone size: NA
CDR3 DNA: TGTGCCAGCAGTGACGGGACTAGCGGGAAGGAGACCCAGTACTTC
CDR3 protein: CASSDGTSGKETQYF